This T cell receptor beta chain was recorded in a study of cytomegalovirus exposure and HLA in healthy donors. Points from the study as a whole: In vitro testing confirmed three CMV-associated chains as specific for CMV antigens.

Germline V lookup: CDR1 MNHEY, CDR2 SMNVEV (reference sequence). Trimming at V came to 4 bases and at J to 5 bases, leaving 6 bases not matched to a gene. The CDR3 totals 14 residues. Method: immunoSEQ multiplex PCR; TCRdb's copy keeps in-frame clones and lacks some. Of around 65,000 clones in the sample, 80% to 95% were seen once. On this clone: Antigen: not known.

The source is a man aged 18 to 29 in good health and CMV-seropositive. V usage is TRBV27 and J usage is TRBJ2-7; the match to TRBD1 covers 9 bases. The sequencing input was PBMCs. For the CDR3, the DNA is TGTGCCAGCAGTTCCGGGACAGGGAGGAACGAGCAGTACTTC. This gives the protein CASSSGTGRNEQYF.